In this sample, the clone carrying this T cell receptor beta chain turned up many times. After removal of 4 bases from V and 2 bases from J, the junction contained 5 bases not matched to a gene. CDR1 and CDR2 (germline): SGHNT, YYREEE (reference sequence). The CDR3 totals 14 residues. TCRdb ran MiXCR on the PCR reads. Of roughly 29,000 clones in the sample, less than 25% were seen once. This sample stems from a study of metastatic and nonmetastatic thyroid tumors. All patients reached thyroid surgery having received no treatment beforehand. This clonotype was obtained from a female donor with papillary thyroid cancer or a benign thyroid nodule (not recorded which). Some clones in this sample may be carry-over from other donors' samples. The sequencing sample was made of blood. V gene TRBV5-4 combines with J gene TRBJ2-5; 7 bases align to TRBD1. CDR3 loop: CASSGTGQQETQYF. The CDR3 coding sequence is TGTGCCAGCAGCGGGACGGGACAGCAAGAGACCCAGTACTTC.